These 14 T cell receptor beta chains share one sample of origin, sequenced in a study of PD-1 blockade in classical Hodgkin lymphoma. After autologous stem cell transplantation all patients relapsed, and prior brentuximab vedotin exposure differed between cohorts. Generated by immunoSEQ multiplex PCR, the TCRdb table keeps only in-frame clones and is missing some. The sample includes some 14,000 clones, more than 85% of them seen just once. The sequencing used peripheral blood mononuclear cells (PBMCs), collected at baseline. Receptors were obtained from a human donor with classical Hodgkin lymphoma.

This chain joins TRBV7-8 and TRBJ2-7; TRBD2 matches at 16 bases. Germline CDR1 is SGHVS and CDR2 is FQNEAQ. J was trimmed by 2 bases and V by 6 bases; bases with no gene match: 10. The CDR3 consists of 18 residues. The CDR3 here is CASSSGLAGGRRTYEQYF. The CDR3 DNA follows: TGTGCCAGCAGTTCGGGACTAGCGGGAGGGCGGAGAACCTACGAGCAGTACTTC.

The rearrangement uses TRBV28 and TRBJ2-7; TRBD1 or TRBD2 may be the D gene (5 bases each). Germline CDR1 is MDHEN and CDR2 is SYDVKM. This CDR3 comprises 12 residues. With 3 bases removed from V and 2 bases from J, the gap between germline ends came to 5 bases. CDR3 protein: CASSLGAYEQYF. The CDR3 region has the DNA TGTGCCAGCAGTTTGGGGGCCTACGAGCAGTACTTC.

The V gene is TRBV4-1, the J gene TRBJ2-1, with D perhaps TRBD1 or TRBD2 (5 bases each). V shed 7 bases and J shed 4 bases, with 11 bases lying between them. CDR1 is MGHRA, CDR2 YSYEKL, per germline. This CDR3 comprises 13 residues. The CDR3 here is CASTTGPYNEQFF. The DNA of the CDR3 is TGCGCCAGCACCACGGGGCCATACAATGAGCAGTTCTTC.

Here the CDR3 reads CASSADRGWLGYTF. The CDR3 coding sequence is TGTGCCAGCAGCGCCGACAGGGGCTGGCTGGGCTACACCTTC. V is TRBV6-5 and J is TRBJ1-2; 8 bases match TRBD1. V trimming: 6 bases; J trimming: 8 bases; junction bases outside the gene matches: 11. CDR3 size: 14 residues. Germline lookup yields CDR1 MNHEY and CDR2 SVGAGI.

The chain has TRBV29-1 and TRBJ2-7; D remains ambiguous. V was clipped by 0 bases and J by 4 bases, with 10 bases between them. Per the germline V gene, CDR1 is SQVTM and CDR2 is ANQGSEA. The CDR3 covers 13 residues. The chain's CDR3 is CSVEDLRSYEQYF. In nucleotides, the CDR3 is TGCAGCGTTGAAGATTTGAGGAGTTACGAGCAGTACTTC.

This clone has just one count. The chain has TRBV5-4 and TRBJ2-7; no reliable D call. Deletions cut 0 bases from V and 1 base from J, with 11 bases between. CDR1 and CDR2 from the germline V gene are SGHNT and YYREEE (reference sequence). The CDR3 consists of 15 residues. The CDR3 DNA sequence: TGTGCCAGCAGCTTGGGAACCGGCACTTCCTACGAGCAGTACTTC. It yields the protein CASSLGTGTSYEQYF.

The V call is TRBV6-4, the J call TRBJ2-2; the match to TRBD1 covers 7 bases. This CDR3 spans 16 amino acids. Trimming at V came to 1 base and at J to 5 bases, leaving 7 bases not matched to a gene. CDR1 MRHNA and CDR2 SNTAGT come from the germline V gene. The CDR3 bases are TGTGCCAGCAGTGACTTACTGACAGGGAATACCGGGGAGCTGTTTTTT. Its protein product is CASSDLLTGNTGELFF.

CDR3 in amino acids: CASTLTGLNTEAFF. CDR3 in DNA: TGTGCCAGTACCCTAACAGGGCTGAACACTGAAGCTTTCTTT. This chain uses TRBV19 with TRBJ1-1; a possible D gene is TRBD1 (6 bases). Germline lookup yields CDR1 LNHDA and CDR2 SQIVND (reference sequence). CDR3 length equals 14 residues. Trimming pared 7 bases from V and 0 bases from J, leaving 12 bases between.

This chain links TRBV19 with TRBJ2-6; D call uncertain. Germline V CDR1 and CDR2: LNHDA, SQIVND (reference sequence). Trimming pared 4 bases from V and 0 bases from J, leaving 1 base between. The CDR3 runs 13 residues. CDR3 sequence (DNA): TGTGCCAGTAGTACCTCTGGGGCCAACGTCCTGACTTTC. It codes for CASSTSGANVLTF.

This clone has only one observation. The chain couples TRBV18 to TRBJ1-1, with D maybe TRBD1 (5 bases). CDR1 is KGHSH and CDR2 is LQKENI in the germline V gene. The CDR3 covers 14 residues. Trimming stripped 3 bases from V and 6 bases from J, with 14 bases between. The CDR3 nucleotides are TGTGCCAGCTCACCTAGGCAGGGTCTCGCTGAAGCTTTCTTT. Its protein is CASSPRQGLAEAFF.

The chain employs TRBV6-5 and TRBJ1-5; no clear D gene. Germline V gene sequence: CDR1 MNHEY, CDR2 SVGAGI. The germline V and J ends were trimmed by 11 bases and 4 bases, with 21 bases remaining between them. There are 15 residues in the CDR3. The CDR3 DNA reads TGTGCCTCAAATCCGGGAACCTTAGGGAATCAGCCCCAGCATTTT. It encodes CASNPGTLGNQPQHF.

The chain has TRBV27 and TRBJ2-3; possibly TRBD2 for D (7 bases). The CDR3 has 15 amino acids. Per germline, CDR1 MNHEY and CDR2 SMNVEV (reference sequence). V lost 1 base, J lost 4 bases, and 12 bases lay in between. This CDR3 is CASSLWGGPPDTQYF. CDR3 nucleotide sequence: TGTGCCAGCAGTTTATGGGGGGGCCCGCCAGATACGCAGTATTTT.

This chain joins TRBV27 and TRBJ2-2; the D gene is possibly TRBD2 (6 bases). The CDR3 totals 15 residues. Germline V gives CDR1 MNHEY, CDR2 SMNVEV (reference sequence). Trimming shortened V by 4 bases and J by 4 bases, and 13 bases separated the two germline ends. CDR3 amino acids: CASSSSWRGTGELFF. CDR3 DNA sequence: TGTGCCAGCAGTTCAAGTTGGCGGGGCACCGGGGAGCTGTTTTTT.

This clone came up once. The chain uses TRBV10-3 and TRBJ2-7; 9 bases fit TRBD2. The trim removed 6 bases at V and 2 bases at J, leaving 8 bases unmatched. The V gene's germline CDR1 is ENHRY and CDR2 SYGVKD. The CDR3 spans 15 residues. The CDR3 is CAIRDLAGGTYEQYF. DNA for the CDR3: TGTGCCATCAGGGACTTGGCGGGAGGGACCTACGAGCAGTACTTC.